This TCR beta chain was sequenced during a study of T cell responses to AZD1222 COVID-19 vaccine. Remarks on this clone: What it binds is not known.

Repertoires were generated with immunoSEQ multiplex PCR, while TCRdb's copy carries only in-frame clones and drops some. The table lists roughly 170,000 clones, less than 95% of them singletons. Study findings and constraints: White British people made up most donors, females outnumbered males, and clonal diversity was possibly underestimated. Rises in breadth and depth of Spike-specific TCRs came after two AZD1222 doses.

Per germline, CDR1 MNHEY and CDR2 SVGAGI. The CDR3 runs to 15 residues. V lost 11 bases to trimming and J lost 1 base, with 15 bases between them. The chain uses TRBV6-5 and TRBJ2-6; D is possibly TRBD2 (6 bases). This specimen consisted of peripheral blood, obtained on day 0 of AZD1222 vaccination. The receptor was derived from an adult in good health. The CDR3 coding sequence is TGTGCCGGAGGGGCCGGGTTTTCTGGGGCCAACGTCCTGACTTTC. Residues: CAGGAGFSGANVLTF.